The T cell receptor (beta chain) under discussion was sequenced for a study of T cells in Graves' hyperthyroidism and ophthalmopathy. What was amplified from RNA transcripts were TCR beta CDR3 regions. HTBI primers were used for first-round RT-PCR of the TCR CDR3. Each CDR3 protein gets one entry after TCRdb re-called the multiplex PCR reads with MiXCR. The sample records 350,000 or so distinct CDR3 sequences, roughly 15% being singletons. This clonotype was observed a handful of times. Its target is unknown. One end of the junction varies from germline; a read error may be responsible. General study results and limits: Expanded thyroid clonotypes (above 0.001) were mostly also found in blood.

This CDR3 region has 12 residues. Germline V CDR1 and CDR2: WSHSY, SAAADI. The rearrangement links TRBV10-2 to TRBJ1-5, with D uncertain. This TCR was recovered from a woman in her twenties or thirties with Graves' hyperthyroidism that later progressed to Graves' ophthalmopathy. Specimen: blood. The DNA of the CDR3 is TGCGCCAGCGGTGAGGGTTATCAGCCCCAGCATTTT. Its protein product is CASGEGYQPQHF.